The next 13 T cell receptor beta chains were all read from a single sample in a study of shared clonotypes between healthy human individuals. Here immunoSEQ multiplex PCR was the method, and the copy in TCRdb shows in-frame clones only, minus some. The table shows approximately 2.5 million clones, with over 85% occurring only once. The specimen sequenced was naive CD4+ T cells from PBMCs. Specified subset: CD45RA+ positively selected. The receptor source for this set is a man aged 18 to 30 in good health. Some clones in this sample may be carry-over from other donors' samples.

This clone was seen a single time. The sample contains more than one DNA sequence encoding this CDR3. The chain employs TRBV28 and TRBJ1-1; D possibly corresponds to TRBD1 (5 bases). The length of the CDR3 is 14 residues. The ends were cut back, 1 base at V and 1 base at J, with 7 bases in the middle. Per the germline V gene, CDR1 is MDHEN and CDR2 is SYDVKM. The CDR3 sequence: CASSLLGTNTEAFF. The DNA for the CDR3 is TGTGCCAGCAGTTTATTAGGGACGAACACTGAAGCTTTCTTT.

As DNA, the CDR3 is TGTGCCAGCGGAAACCAGCTCGGACGTGGGAATGAGCAGTTCTTC. Translating gives CASGNQLGRGNEQFF. The chain combines TRBV11-2 with TRBJ2-1; D uncertain. The CDR3 length is 15 residues. CDR1 SGHAT and CDR2 FQNNGV come from the germline V gene. V was pared by 8 bases and J by 7 bases, with 21 bases between.

This clone was detected only once. This rearrangement joins TRBV7-2 to TRBJ1-1; the D is unclear. Between the trimmed V and J ends, which lost 3 bases and 7 bases, there was a span of 12 bases. Per the germline V gene, CDR1 is SGHTA and CDR2 is FQGNSA. The CDR3 sequence is 13 residues long. This CDR3 reads CASSFTRAIEAFF. DNA for the CDR3: TGTGCCAGCAGCTTTACTCGGGCGATTGAAGCTTTCTTT.

The chain recombines TRBV30 with TRBJ2-5; D ambiguous. Germline assignment: CDR1 GTSNPN and CDR2 SVGIG (reference sequence). This CDR3 spans 14 amino acids. Trimming took off 5 bases at V and 5 bases at J, with 18 bases between the two ends. Written as DNA, the CDR3 is TGTGCCTGGGGAAACTTATATTCCCGGGAGACCCAGTACTTC. Translating gives CAWGNLYSRETQYF. The full variable domain, in which reference TRBV30 and TRBJ2-5 provide the parts outside the CDR3, is SQTIHQWPATLVQPVGSPLSLECTVEGTSNPNLYWYRQAAGRGLQLLFYSVGIGQISSEVPQNLSASRPQDRQFILSSKKLLLSDSGFYLCAWGNLYSRETQYFGPGTRLLVL.

The V gene is TRBV7-6, the J gene TRBJ2-1, with 8 bases identical to TRBD1. J gave up 8 bases and V 3 bases, and 3 bases lay outside the gene matches. This CDR3 has 13 residues. Germline assignment: CDR1 SGHVS and CDR2 FNYEAQ. CDR3 in DNA: TGTGCCAGCAGCTTGGGACAGGTTCATGAGCAGTTCTTC. Protein product: CASSLGQVHEQFF.

The chain is built from TRBV11-2 and TRBJ2-2; D is perhaps TRBD2 (5 bases). Trimming took off 4 bases at V and 5 bases at J, with 8 bases between the two ends. Germline-derived CDR1 and CDR2 are SGHAT and FQNNGV. This CDR3 region has 13 residues. The CDR3 is CASSSRRTGELFF. The CDR3 coding sequence is TGTGCCAGCAGCTCCCGGAGGACCGGGGAGCTGTTTTTT.

This chain uses TRBV7-7 with TRBJ2-2; TRBD2 is a possible D gene (5 bases). CDR3 length equals 13 residues. V lost 5 bases to trimming and J lost 6 bases, with 10 bases between them. The germline V gene encodes CDR1 SSHAT and CDR2 FNYEAQ (reference sequence). CDR3 sequence reads: CASSPRGSGELFF. The CDR3 DNA is TGTGCCAGCAGCCCCCGAGGGTCCGGGGAGCTGTTTTTT.

This clone was observed a single time. This sequence joins TRBV6-6 and TRBJ2-5; TRBD2 matches 8 bases. The DNA end lines up better with TRBJ2-7; the J call may be wrong. This CDR3 is 15 amino acids long. Per germline, CDR1 MNHNY and CDR2 SVGAGI (reference sequence). CDR3 coding DNA: TGTGCCAGCACCCCCTCCAGCGGGAGAGGGTACGAGCAGTACTTC. As protein: CASTPSSGRGYEQYF.

The chain couples TRBV18 to TRBJ2-1; 7 bases fit TRBD1. This CDR3 has 16 residues. The germline gives CDR1 KGHSH, CDR2 LQKENI. Trimming at V came to 2 bases and at J to 3 bases, leaving 7 bases not matched to a gene. Here the CDR3 reads CASSPYRDRNYNEQFF. The CDR3 nucleotides are TGTGCCAGCTCACCATACCGGGACAGAAACTACAATGAGCAGTTCTTC.

The chain links TRBV28 to TRBJ1-1, with 7 bases identical to TRBD1. CDR3 length: 15 amino acids. The germline gives CDR1 MDHEN, CDR2 SYDVKM. J was trimmed by 1 base and V by 6 bases; bases with no gene match: 8. CDR3 sequence reads: CASSAANRGNTEAFF. For the CDR3, the DNA is TGTGCCAGCAGCGCTGCGAACAGGGGGAACACTGAAGCTTTCTTT.

This chain connects TRBV21-1 to TRBJ1-1. TRBV21-1 is a known pseudogene. This CDR3 contains 15 residues. CDR3 in amino acids: CATCGERHWGTEAFF. In DNA form, the CDR3 reads TGTGCCACCTGCGGGGAGAGACACTGGGGGACTGAAGCTTTCTTT.

V and J are TRBV5-1 and TRBJ2-1; D is possibly TRBD2 (6 bases). The germline V and J ends were trimmed by 4 bases and 6 bases, with 11 bases remaining between them. Germline V gene lookup returns CDR1 SGHRS and CDR2 YFSETQ. The CDR3 contains 13 residues. As DNA, the CDR3 is TGCGCCAGCAGCGGGGGACTCGTCAATGAGCAGTTCTTC. It yields the protein CASSGGLVNEQFF.

The chain couples TRBV28 to TRBJ1-1; D is possibly TRBD1 (5 bases). Germline V gene sequence: CDR1 MDHEN, CDR2 SYDVKM. The CDR3 contains 12 residues. V was clipped by 4 bases and J by 6 bases, with 9 bases between them. The CDR3 DNA follows: TGTGCCAGCAGTTCGACAGTTGCTGAAGCTTTCTTT. Protein sequence: CASSSTVAEAFF.